What follows are 27 T cell receptor beta chains derived from one specimen sequenced in a study of T cells in narcolepsy. TCRdb's copy holds only in-frame clones and misses some; the assay was immunoSEQ multiplex PCR. The sample lists about 32,000 clones, 79% occurring once. Input material: memory (CD45RA-) CD4+ T cells from blood. The receptors were gathered from a human donor in good health.

The gene calls are TRBV4-1 and TRBJ2-3; possible D gene TRBD2, 6 bases. The CDR3 is 16 amino acids. The ends were cut back, 2 bases at V and 3 bases at J, with 15 bases in the middle. Per germline, CDR1 MGHRA and CDR2 YSYEKL. The DNA for the CDR3 is TGCGCCAGCAGCCAATCAAGCGGGCAGGGTACAGATACGCAGTATTTT. Amino acid sequence: CASSQSSGQGTDTQYF.

This clone was seen more than once but under ten times. This chain joins TRBV6-6 and TRBJ2-7; unclear D gene. CDR3 length equals 11 residues. Germline assignment: CDR1 MNHNY and CDR2 SVGAGI (reference sequence). The V gene lost 0 bases and the J gene lost 6 bases, with 3 bases spanning the gap. For the CDR3, the DNA is TGTGCCAGCAGTTACTCAGGCGAGCAGTACTTC. The encoded protein is CASSYSGEQYF.

The rearrangement uses TRBV19 and TRBJ1-4; D perhaps matches TRBD1 (5 bases). This CDR3 is built from 14 residues. Germline loops: CDR1 LNHDA, CDR2 SQIVND (reference sequence). Deletions cut 3 bases from V and 7 bases from J, with 12 bases between. As DNA, the CDR3 is TGTGCCAGTAGTATGGGTAGGGGAGGTGAAAAACTGTTTTTT. Its translation is CASSMGRGGEKLFF. Full variable domain (missing parts from reference TRBV19 and TRBJ1-4): DGGITQSPKYLFRKEGQNVTLSCEQNLNHDAMYWYRQDPGQGLRLIYYSQIVNDFQKGDIAEGYSVSREKKESFPLTVTSAQKNPTAFYLCASSMGRGGEKLFFGSGTQLSVL.

The genes are TRBV11-3 and TRBJ2-7; a possible D gene is TRBD2 (6 bases). From germline, CDR1 is SGHNT and CDR2 YENEEA. Trimming stripped 5 bases from V and 0 bases from J, with 23 bases between. The CDR3 has 18 amino acids. The chain's CDR3 is CASSVEGRWGVSSYEQYF. The CDR3 DNA is TGTGCCAGCAGCGTGGAAGGCAGGTGGGGGGTAAGCTCCTACGAGCAGTACTTC.

The chain uses TRBV7-9 and TRBJ1-1; unclear D gene. The germline V gene encodes CDR1 SEHNR and CDR2 FQNEAQ (reference sequence). V shed 7 bases and J shed 3 bases, with 15 bases lying between them. The CDR3 loop spans 14 amino acids. CDR3 sequence reads: CASNLGSADTEAFF. The DNA of the CDR3 is TGTGCCAGCAATCTCGGCAGCGCGGACACTGAAGCTTTCTTT.

The chain couples TRBV5-1 to TRBJ2-7; tentatively, D is TRBD2 (5 bases). Germline V gene data show CDR1 as SGHRS and CDR2 as YFSETQ. V lost 0 bases, J lost 7 bases, and 11 bases lay in between. This CDR3 has 13 residues. The CDR3 DNA is TGCGCCAGCAGCTTGGGGTCCGCGGGTGAGCAGTACTTC. Residues: CASSLGSAGEQYF.

The chain has TRBV5-1 and TRBJ1-1; maybe TRBD1 (6 bases). Germline V gene sequence: CDR1 SGHRS, CDR2 YFSETQ. CDR3 length: 12 amino acids. The V and J ends lost 3 bases and 5 bases respectively, with 8 bases between them. The CDR3 coding sequence is TGCGCCAGCAGCTCACAGGGAACTGAAGCTTTCTTT. Protein sequence: CASSSQGTEAFF.

This chain uses TRBV7-2 with TRBJ1-1; no definite D call. V was clipped by 8 bases and J by 0 bases, with 10 bases between them. The CDR3 totals 13 residues. Germline V CDR1 and CDR2: SGHTA, FQGNSA. CDR3 protein: CASGSRLNTEAFF. The DNA of the CDR3 is TGTGCCAGCGGGTCAAGATTGAACACTGAAGCTTTCTTT.

This chain joins TRBV6-5 and TRBJ1-1; D unclear. Trimming shortened V by 6 bases and J by 4 bases, and 12 bases separated the two germline ends. This CDR3 region has 13 residues. Germline V gene sequence: CDR1 MNHEY, CDR2 SVGAGI. CDR3 in amino acids: CASRAGMGTEAFF. The CDR3 DNA sequence: TGTGCCAGCAGGGCGGGGATGGGCACTGAAGCTTTCTTT.

This clone has only one observation. V usage is TRBV27 and J usage is TRBJ2-7; 9 bases match TRBD1. The CDR3 is 17 amino acids. With V trimmed by 4 bases and J by 3 bases, 13 bases remained unmatched. Per the germline V gene, CDR1 is MNHEY and CDR2 is SMNVEV (reference sequence). In nucleotides, the CDR3 is TGTGCCAGCAGTTACGTAGGGGCGAGGGACAGGGACTACGAGCAGTACTTC. As protein: CASSYVGARDRDYEQYF.

The genes are TRBV5-3 and TRBJ2-1; TRBD2 agrees at 10 bases. TRBV5-3 is assigned to the ORF class and has an uncertain function. This CDR3 spans 17 amino acids. The J segment lost 8 bases and the V segment lost 2 bases, leaving 13 bases of the junction unmatched. The CDR3 here is CARSLVGDSGRFYEQFF. As DNA, the CDR3 is TGTGCCAGAAGCTTAGTCGGCGATAGCGGGAGGTTCTATGAGCAGTTCTTC.

This sequence joins TRBV6-1 and TRBJ2-5; D not resolved. Looked up from germline, CDR1 is MNHNS and CDR2 is SASEGT. V gave up 10 bases and J gave up 6 bases, with 12 bases separating them. The CDR3 consists of 11 residues. CDR3 nucleotide sequence: TGTGCCACGGTGTTAAGGAAGACCCAGTACTTC. Protein: CATVLRKTQYF.

This rearrangement joins TRBV12-5 to TRBJ2-5; 8 bases map to TRBD2. CDR1 is LGHNT and CDR2 is FRNRAP in the germline V gene. The CDR3 runs to 16 residues. With V trimmed by 4 bases and J by 5 bases, 12 bases remained unmatched. The CDR3 spells CASGSLSAGVSETQYF. The CDR3 DNA reads TGTGCTAGTGGTTCCCTTTCAGCGGGAGTTTCTGAGACCCAGTACTTC.

The V and J genes are TRBV27 and TRBJ2-2; TRBD2 matches 8 bases. The germline CDR1 and CDR2 sequences are MNHEY and SMNVEV (reference sequence). V shed 8 bases and J 7 bases; nucleotides not matched to a gene: 6. The CDR3 is made up of 13 amino acids. The CDR3 DNA follows: TGTGCCAGCCGCTCGGGAGGGAGCGGGGAGCTGTTTTTT. Translating it yields CASRSGGSGELFF.

This chain uses TRBV9 with TRBJ2-3; 12 bases are a match to TRBD1. Trimming removed 0 bases from V and 4 bases from J; junction bases left unmatched: 6. The germline V gene encodes CDR1 SGDLS and CDR2 YYNGEE. This CDR3 comprises 17 residues. The chain's CDR3 is CASSVETGQGASDTQYF. The CDR3, as DNA: TGTGCCAGCAGCGTAGAAACGGGACAGGGGGCTTCAGATACGCAGTATTTT.

The chain uses TRBV6-5 and TRBJ2-3; no clear D. Germline V gene lookup returns CDR1 MNHEY and CDR2 SVGAGI. V gave up 4 bases and J gave up 0 bases, with 14 bases separating them. This CDR3 has 16 amino acids. This CDR3 is CASSFKMSSSTDTQYF. In nucleotides, the CDR3 is TGTGCCAGCAGTTTTAAGATGAGCTCTAGCACAGATACGCAGTATTTT.

The rearrangement joins TRBV5-6 to TRBJ1-3; possibly TRBD1 for D (5 bases). The CDR3 has 14 residues. Germline V gene data show CDR1 as SGHDT and CDR2 as YYEEEE. V dropped 10 bases and J dropped 3 bases, with 17 bases sitting between them. The CDR3 sequence is CARNRGTVGNTIYF. In nucleotides, the CDR3 is TGTGCCCGCAACCGAGGGACGGTTGGAAACACCATATATTTT. Together with reference TRBV5-6 and TRBJ1-3, the CDR3 gives the full variable domain: DAGVTQSPTHLIKTRGQQVTLRCSPKSGHDTVSWYQQALGQGPQFIFQYYEEEERQRGNFPDRFSGHQFPNYSSELNVNALLLGDSALYLCARNRGTVGNTIYFGEGSWLTVV.

This clone was seen a single time. The rearrangement uses TRBV2 and TRBJ2-7; D perhaps matches TRBD1 (5 bases). Trimming shortened V by 3 bases and J by 0 bases, and 12 bases separated the two germline ends. The CDR3 contains 15 residues. From germline, CDR1 is SNHLY and CDR2 FYNNEI. CDR3 sequence (DNA): TGTGCCAGCAGTGAGTTTGACAGAGACTCCTACGAGCAGTACTTC. Amino acids: CASSEFDRDSYEQYF.

This chain uses TRBV2 with TRBJ1-5; maybe TRBD1 (5 bases). V lost 1 base to trimming and J lost 6 bases, with 10 bases between them. CDR3 length: 14 residues. CDR1 and CDR2 (germline): SNHLY, FYNNEI. The CDR3 sequence is CASSEVRVGQPQHF. DNA for the CDR3: TGTGCCAGCAGTGAAGTCAGGGTTGGTCAGCCCCAGCATTTT.

This rearrangement joins TRBV5-1 to TRBJ1-6; 8 bases are a match to TRBD1. Germline V gives CDR1 SGHRS, CDR2 YFSETQ. The junction had 7 bases not matched to a gene; V was cut back by 0 bases and J by 5 bases. This CDR3 has 17 residues. CDR3 in amino acids: CASSLGQGAADNSPLHF. Written as DNA, the CDR3 is TGCGCCAGCAGCTTGGGGCAGGGGGCGGCGGATAATTCACCCCTCCACTTT.

The chain joins TRBV7-9 to TRBJ1-6; 7 bases map to TRBD1. CDR1 and CDR2 (germline): SEHNR, FQNEAQ (reference sequence). Unmatched junction bases numbered 13, after V lost 8 bases and J lost 12 bases. This CDR3 comprises 14 residues. CDR3 loop: CASLPWGQKEPLHF. Written as DNA, the CDR3 is TGTGCCAGCCTGCCCTGGGGACAGAAAGAACCCCTCCACTTT.

The chain links TRBV7-8 to TRBJ1-4; 8 nucleotides match TRBD1. Germline V gives CDR1 SGHVS, CDR2 FQNEAQ. V was pared by 5 bases and J by 6 bases, with 8 bases of the junction left unmatched. CDR3 length: 15 amino acids. This CDR3 reads CASSLDRGGDEKLFF. CDR3 nucleotides: TGTGCCAGCAGCCTCGACAGGGGAGGGGATGAAAAACTGTTTTTT. Based on the CDR3 plus reference TRBV7-8 and TRBJ1-4, the full variable domain is GAGVSQSPRYKVAKRGQDVALRCDPISGHVSLFWYQQALGQGPEFLTYFQNEAQLDKSGLPSDRFFAERPEGSVSTLKIQRTQQEDSAVYLCASSLDRGGDEKLFFGSGTQLSVL.

The rearrangement uses TRBV30 and TRBJ2-3; weak D call: TRBD2 (6 bases). The germline V and J ends were trimmed by 8 bases and 0 bases, with 18 bases remaining between them. The CDR3 has 15 amino acids. The germline CDR1 and CDR2 sequences are GTSNPN and SVGIG (reference sequence). The CDR3 protein is CATTARGRSTDTQYF. The CDR3 DNA sequence: TGTGCCACCACAGCGCGAGGGAGGAGCACAGATACGCAGTATTTT.

The V and J genes are TRBV28 and TRBJ1-2; TRBD1 matches at 7 bases. Losses at the gene ends were 5 bases for V and 1 base for J; bases not matched to a gene: 7. Germline CDR1 reads MDHEN; CDR2 reads SYDVKM. The CDR3 spans 15 residues. CDR3 protein: CASSLRGQLNYGYTF. CDR3 DNA: TGTGCCAGCAGTCTCAGGGGACAGCTTAACTATGGCTACACCTTC.

The V and J genes are TRBV5-8 and TRBJ2-7; no reliable D call. V dropped 4 bases and J dropped 3 bases, with 8 bases sitting between them. Germline assignment: CDR1 SGHTS and CDR2 YDEGEE. The length of the CDR3 is 12 residues. For the CDR3, the DNA is TGTGCCAGCAGCCTGGACGGCTACGAGCAGTACTTC. It specifies CASSLDGYEQYF.

CDR3 residues: CASSDLGASGNDEQFF. CDR3 bases: TGCGCCAGCAGTGATCTGGGGGCTAGCGGGAACGATGAGCAGTTCTTC. The chain recombines TRBV10-1 with TRBJ2-1; 9 nucleotides line up with TRBD2. CDR1 and CDR2 from the germline V gene are WNHNN and SYGVQD (reference sequence). The CDR3 totals 16 residues. Germline trimming cut 3 bases from V and 8 bases from J; bases unmatched to any gene: 11.

This sequence joins TRBV2 and TRBJ1-2, with 9 bases fitting TRBD1. V was pared by 6 bases and J by 3 bases, with 8 bases of the junction left unmatched. From germline, CDR1 is SNHLY and CDR2 FYNNEI. CDR3 size: 15 residues. CDR3 residues: CASRPPGQGHYGYTF. The CDR3 DNA reads TGTGCCAGCAGACCCCCGGGACAGGGTCACTATGGCTACACCTTC.